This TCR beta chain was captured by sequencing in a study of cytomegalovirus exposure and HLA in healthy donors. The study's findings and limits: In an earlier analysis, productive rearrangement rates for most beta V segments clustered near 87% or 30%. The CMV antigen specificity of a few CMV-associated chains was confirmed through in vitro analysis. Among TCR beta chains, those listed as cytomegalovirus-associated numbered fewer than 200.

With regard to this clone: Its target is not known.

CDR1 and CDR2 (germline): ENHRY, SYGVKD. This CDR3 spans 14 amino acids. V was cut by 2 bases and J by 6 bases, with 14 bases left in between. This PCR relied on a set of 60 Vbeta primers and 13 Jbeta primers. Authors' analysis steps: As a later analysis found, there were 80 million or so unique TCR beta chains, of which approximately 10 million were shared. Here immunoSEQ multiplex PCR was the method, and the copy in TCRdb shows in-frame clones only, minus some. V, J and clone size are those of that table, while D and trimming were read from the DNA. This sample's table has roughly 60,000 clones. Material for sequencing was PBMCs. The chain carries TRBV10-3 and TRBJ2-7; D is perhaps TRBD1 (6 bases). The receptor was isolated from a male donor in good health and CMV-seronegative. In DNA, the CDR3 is TGTGCCATCAGTGAGATACCGGGACAAGGCGAGCAGTACTTC. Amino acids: CAISEIPGQGEQYF.